The 11 T cell receptor beta chains below come from one sample, sequenced in a study of CD4 T cells in relation to SARS-CoV-2 and coronaviruses. The antigens of these receptors remain unknown. The method was immunoSEQ multiplex PCR; TCRdb's version includes in-frame clones alone and lacks a portion of them. The table lists about 15,000 clones, just under 80% of them singletons. The unexposed donors gave CD4+ T cells in about 2010-2019, prior to COVID-19. The cells were cultured for roughly 11 days before CD4+ T cells were isolated. The sample consisted of CD4+ T cells from PBMCs, cultured in vitro. Receptors were obtained from a human donor in good health.

The chain carries TRBV6-6 and TRBJ2-6; D remains unclear. The CDR3 contains 15 residues. The V gene's germline CDR1 is MNHNY and CDR2 SVGAGI (reference sequence). V lost 6 bases and J 0 bases, leaving 9 bases between the germline ends. CDR3 nucleotide sequence: TGTGCCAGCAGACCTCAGGTCTCTGGGGCCAACGTCCTGACTTTC. It specifies CASRPQVSGANVLTF.

In its sample, this clone was seen a few times. The rearrangement joins TRBV5-1 to TRBJ2-1; TRBD2 is a possible D gene (6 bases). CDR3 size: 15 residues. V lost 1 base, J lost 3 bases, and 11 bases lay in between. Germline loops: CDR1 SGHRS, CDR2 YFSETQ. CDR3 in DNA: TGCGCCAGCAGCTTGAGGCTAGCGTACTACAATGAGCAGTTCTTC. It encodes CASSLRLAYYNEQFF. The full variable domain, completed using reference TRBV5-1 and TRBJ2-1, is KAGVTQTPRYLIKTRGQQVTLSCSPISGHRSVSWYQQTPGQGLQFLFEYFSETQRNKGNFPGRFSGRQFSNSRSEMNVSTLELGDSALYLCASSLRLAYYNEQFFGPGTRLTVL.

The genes are TRBV19 and TRBJ2-7, with D perhaps matching TRBD1 or TRBD2 (5 bases each). The CDR3 has 14 residues. Trimming took 3 bases from V and 3 from J, leaving 12 bases between them. CDR1 LNHDA and CDR2 SQIVND come from the germline V gene (reference sequence). CDR3 nucleotides: TGTGCCAGTAGTATCCGGGACGGCTTCTACGAGCAGTACTTC. Translating gives CASSIRDGFYEQYF.

This clone has a handful of counts. This rearrangement joins TRBV7-9 to TRBJ2-7; 9 bases align to TRBD1. The CDR3 loop spans 15 amino acids. V dropped 5 bases and J dropped 6; count of bases not matched to a gene: 11. Germline V lookup: CDR1 SEHNR, CDR2 FQNEAQ (reference sequence). DNA for the CDR3: TGTGCCAGCAGCCCAGGGATAGGACAGGGGTCCGAGCAGTACTTC. This encodes CASSPGIGQGSEQYF.

The genes are TRBV9 and TRBJ1-1, with D possibly being TRBD1 (6 bases). The length of the CDR3 is 14 residues. Germline CDR1 is SGDLS and CDR2 is YYNGEE. Trimming removed 4 bases at V and 2 bases at J, with 12 bases between. The CDR3 region is CASSPRDTNTEAFF. CDR3 in DNA: TGTGCCAGCAGCCCGAGGGACACTAACACTGAAGCTTTCTTT.

This sequence joins TRBV3-1 (or the pseudogene TRBV3-2) and TRBJ2-3; tentative D call: TRBD1 (5 bases). Germline assignment: CDR1 LGHDT and CDR2 YNNKEL (reference sequence). V was trimmed by 4 bases and J by 4 bases, leaving 12 bases between them. This CDR3 is built from 14 residues. CDR3 sequence reads: CASSPPGRADTQYF. The CDR3 coding sequence is TGTGCCAGCAGCCCCCCCGGCAGGGCAGATACGCAGTATTTT.

The chain uses TRBV10-3 and TRBJ2-3; 11 nucleotides agree with TRBD1. The CDR3 spans 13 residues. V gave up 9 bases and J gave up 3 bases; unmatched junction bases: 2. Germline V gene data show CDR1 as ENHRY and CDR2 as SYGVKD. The chain's CDR3 is CAMGQGGTDTQYF. The CDR3 coding sequence is TGTGCCATGGGACAGGGGGGAACAGATACGCAGTATTTT.

The chain couples TRBV5-6 to TRBJ1-4; D is unclear. Germline V gene sequence: CDR1 SGHDT, CDR2 YYEEEE. The CDR3 sequence is 16 residues long. The V and J ends lost 2 bases and 0 bases respectively, with 11 bases between them. This CDR3 is CASSLLRQATNEKLFF. The CDR3 bases are TGTGCCAGCAGCTTACTACGACAAGCAACTAATGAAAAACTGTTTTTT.

This rearrangement joins TRBV7-2 to TRBJ1-4; possibly TRBD1 for D (6 bases). CDR1 SGHTA and CDR2 FQGNSA come from the germline V gene. The CDR3 has 15 residues. V dropped 3 bases and J dropped 5 bases, with 13 bases sitting between them. The CDR3 nucleotides read TGTGCCAGCAGCTTGGGGGGCCCGAGAAATGAAAAACTGTTTTTT. It encodes CASSLGGPRNEKLFF.

The chain combines TRBV7-2 with TRBJ2-1, with D perhaps matching TRBD2 (6 bases). Per the germline V gene, CDR1 is SGHTA and CDR2 is FQGNSA. V was clipped by 5 bases and J by 4 bases, with 21 bases between them. The CDR3 loop spans 17 amino acids. CDR3 sequence: CASSIPGFERAYNEQFF. CDR3 nucleotides: TGTGCCAGCAGCATCCCCGGTTTTGAGCGGGCTTACAATGAGCAGTTCTTC. The whole variable domain, filled in from reference TRBV7-2 and TRBJ2-1, reads GAGVSQSPSNKVTEKGKDVELRCDPISGHTALYWYRQSLGQGLEFLIYFQGNSAPDKSGLPSDRFSAERTGGSVSTLTIQRTQQEDSAVYLCASSIPGFERAYNEQFFGPGTRLTVL.

This chain joins TRBV9 and TRBJ2-5, with 9 bases identical to TRBD2. The germline V gene encodes CDR1 SGDLS and CDR2 YYNGEE. This CDR3 region has 18 residues. Trimming took 3 bases from V and 2 from J; bases not matched to a gene: 14. CDR3 DNA: TGTGCCAGCAGCGCCGAGGTGCCGGGACTAGCTGCACAAGAGACCCAGTACTTC. As protein: CASSAEVPGLAAQETQYF.